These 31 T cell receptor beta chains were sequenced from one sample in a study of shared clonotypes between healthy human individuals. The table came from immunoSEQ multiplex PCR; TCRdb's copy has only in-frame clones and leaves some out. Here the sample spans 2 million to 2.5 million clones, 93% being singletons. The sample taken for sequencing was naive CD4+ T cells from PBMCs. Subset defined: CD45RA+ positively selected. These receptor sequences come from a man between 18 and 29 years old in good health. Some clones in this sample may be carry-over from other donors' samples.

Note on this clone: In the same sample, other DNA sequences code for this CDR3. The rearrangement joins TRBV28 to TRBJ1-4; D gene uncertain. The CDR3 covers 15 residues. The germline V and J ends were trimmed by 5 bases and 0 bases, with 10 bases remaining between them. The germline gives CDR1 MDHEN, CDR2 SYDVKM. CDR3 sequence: CASSVRTATNEKLFF. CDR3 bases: TGTGCCAGCAGTGTCCGGACGGCAACTAATGAAAAACTGTTTTTT.

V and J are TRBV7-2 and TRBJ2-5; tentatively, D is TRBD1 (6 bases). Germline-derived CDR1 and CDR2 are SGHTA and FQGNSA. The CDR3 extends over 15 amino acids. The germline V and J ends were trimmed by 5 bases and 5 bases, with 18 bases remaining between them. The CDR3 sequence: CASSLSDGGGETQYF. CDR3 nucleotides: TGTGCCAGCAGCCTATCGGATGGGGGCGGCGAGACCCAGTACTTC.

CDR3 DNA: TGCGCCAGCAGCAGACGGACTAGCACAGATACGCAGTATTTT. Amino acid sequence: CASSRRTSTDTQYF. The V and J genes are TRBV10-2 and TRBJ2-3, with D maybe TRBD2 (5 bases). CDR1 is WSHSY and CDR2 is SAAADI in the germline V gene. Deletions cut 6 bases from V and 0 bases from J, with 10 bases between. This CDR3 has 14 amino acids.

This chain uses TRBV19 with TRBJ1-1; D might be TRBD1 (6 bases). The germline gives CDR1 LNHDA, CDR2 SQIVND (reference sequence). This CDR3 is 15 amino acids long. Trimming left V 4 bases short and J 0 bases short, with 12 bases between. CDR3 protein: CASSNRGQLNTEAFF. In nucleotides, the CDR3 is TGTGCCAGTAGTAATAGGGGACAACTGAACACTGAAGCTTTCTTT.

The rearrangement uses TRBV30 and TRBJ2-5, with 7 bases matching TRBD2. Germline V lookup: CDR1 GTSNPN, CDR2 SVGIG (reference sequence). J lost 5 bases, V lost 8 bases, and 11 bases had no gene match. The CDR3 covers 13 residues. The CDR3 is CAEGGTSLETQYF. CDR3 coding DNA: TGTGCCGAGGGAGGGACTTCTTTGGAGACCCAGTACTTC.

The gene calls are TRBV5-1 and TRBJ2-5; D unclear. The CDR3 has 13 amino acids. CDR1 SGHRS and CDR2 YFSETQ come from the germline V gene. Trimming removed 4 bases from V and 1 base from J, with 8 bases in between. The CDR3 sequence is CASSPMVQETQYF. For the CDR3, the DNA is TGCGCCAGCAGCCCTATGGTCCAAGAGACCCAGTACTTC.

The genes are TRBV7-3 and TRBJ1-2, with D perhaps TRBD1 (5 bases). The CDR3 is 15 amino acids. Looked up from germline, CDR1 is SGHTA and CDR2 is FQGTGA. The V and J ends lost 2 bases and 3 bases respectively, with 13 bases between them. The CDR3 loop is CASSLGGRSDYGYTF. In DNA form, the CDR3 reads TGTGCCAGCAGCTTAGGGGGGAGATCAGACTATGGCTACACCTTC. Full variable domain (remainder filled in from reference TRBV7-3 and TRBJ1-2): GAGVSQTPSNKVTEKGKYVELRCDPISGHTALYWYRQSLGQGPEFLIYFQGTGAADDSGLPNDRFFAVRPEGSVSTLKIQRTERGDSAVYLCASSLGGRSDYGYTFGSGTRLTVV.

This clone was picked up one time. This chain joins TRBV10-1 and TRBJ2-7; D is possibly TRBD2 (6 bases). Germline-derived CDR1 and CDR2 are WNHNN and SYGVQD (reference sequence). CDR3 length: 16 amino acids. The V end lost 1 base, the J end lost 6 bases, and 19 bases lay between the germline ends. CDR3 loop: CASSEWRGPPRGEQYF. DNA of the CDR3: TGCGCCAGCAGTGAGTGGAGGGGACCCCCGAGGGGCGAGCAGTACTTC.

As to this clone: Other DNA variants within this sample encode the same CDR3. The CDR3 coding sequence is TGTGCCAGCAGTTTGGTACAGGGCCCCTACGAGCAGTACTTC. It encodes CASSLVQGPYEQYF. The chain joins TRBV27 to TRBJ2-7, with a possible D match to TRBD1 (6 bases). With 3 bases removed from V and 2 bases from J, the gap between germline ends came to 11 bases. CDR3 length: 14 residues. The germline gives CDR1 MNHEY, CDR2 SMNVEV (reference sequence).

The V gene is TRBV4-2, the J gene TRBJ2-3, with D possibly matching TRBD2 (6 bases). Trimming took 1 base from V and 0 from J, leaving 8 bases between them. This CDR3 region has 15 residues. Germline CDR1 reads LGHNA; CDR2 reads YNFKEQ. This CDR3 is CASSQVAASTDTQYF. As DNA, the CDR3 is TGTGCCAGCAGCCAAGTAGCGGCTAGCACAGATACGCAGTATTTT.

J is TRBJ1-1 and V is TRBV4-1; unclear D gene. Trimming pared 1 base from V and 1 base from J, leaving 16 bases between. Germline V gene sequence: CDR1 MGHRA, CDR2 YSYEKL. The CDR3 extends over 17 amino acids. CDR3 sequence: CASSQVVRKNKNTEAFF. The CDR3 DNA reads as TGCGCCAGCAGCCAAGTTGTGAGGAAGAACAAGAACACTGAAGCTTTCTTT.

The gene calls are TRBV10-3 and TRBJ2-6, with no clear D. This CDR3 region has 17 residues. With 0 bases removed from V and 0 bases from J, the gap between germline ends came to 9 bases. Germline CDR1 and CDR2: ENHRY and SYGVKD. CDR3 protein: CAISESLGRSGANVLTF. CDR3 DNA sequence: TGTGCCATCAGTGAGTCCCTGGGCCGCTCTGGGGCCAACGTCCTGACTTTC.

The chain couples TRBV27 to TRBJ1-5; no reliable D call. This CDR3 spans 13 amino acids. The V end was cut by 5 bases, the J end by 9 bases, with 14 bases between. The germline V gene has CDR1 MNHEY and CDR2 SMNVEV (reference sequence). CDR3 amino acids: CASSAGPTLPQHF. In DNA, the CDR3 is TGTGCCAGCAGTGCAGGCCCGACCCTGCCCCAGCATTTT.

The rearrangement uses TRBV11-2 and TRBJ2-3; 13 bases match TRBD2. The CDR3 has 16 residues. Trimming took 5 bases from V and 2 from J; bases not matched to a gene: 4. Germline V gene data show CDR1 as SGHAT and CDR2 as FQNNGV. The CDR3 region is CASSKLAGGVTDTQYF. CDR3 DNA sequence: TGTGCCAGCAGCAAACTAGCGGGAGGGGTCACAGATACGCAGTATTTT.

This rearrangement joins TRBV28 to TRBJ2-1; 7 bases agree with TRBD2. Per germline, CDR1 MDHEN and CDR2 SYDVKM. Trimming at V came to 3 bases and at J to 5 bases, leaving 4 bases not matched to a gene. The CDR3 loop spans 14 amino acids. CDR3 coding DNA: TGTGCCAGCAGTTTGCTAGCGGTGAACAATGAGCAGTTCTTC. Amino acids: CASSLLAVNNEQFF.

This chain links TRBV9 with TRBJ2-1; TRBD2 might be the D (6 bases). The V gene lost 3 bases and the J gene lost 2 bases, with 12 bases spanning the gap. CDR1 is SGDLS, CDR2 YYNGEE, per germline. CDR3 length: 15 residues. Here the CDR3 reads CASSANSGTYNEQFF. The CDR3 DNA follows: TGTGCCAGCAGCGCCAATAGCGGAACCTACAATGAGCAGTTCTTC. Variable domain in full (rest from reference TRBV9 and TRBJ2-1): DSGVTQTPKHLITATGQRVTLRCSPRSGDLSVYWYQQSLDQGLQFLIQYYNGEERAKGNILERFSAQQFPDLHSELNLSSLELGDSALYFCASSANSGTYNEQFFGPGTRLTVL.

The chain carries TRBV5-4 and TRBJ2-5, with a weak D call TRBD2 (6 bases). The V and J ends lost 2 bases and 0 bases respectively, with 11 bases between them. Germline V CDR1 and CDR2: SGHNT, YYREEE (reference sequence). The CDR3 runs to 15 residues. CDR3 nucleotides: TGTGCCAGCAGCTTCCCCGGGAGAAACCAAGAGACCCAGTACTTC. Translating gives CASSFPGRNQETQYF.

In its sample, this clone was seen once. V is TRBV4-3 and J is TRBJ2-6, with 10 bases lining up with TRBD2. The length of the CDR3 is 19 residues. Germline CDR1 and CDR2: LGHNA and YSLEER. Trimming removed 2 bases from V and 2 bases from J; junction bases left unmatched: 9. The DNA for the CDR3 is TGCGCCAGCAGCCAAACTACTAGCGGGGCCCTTGCTGGGGCCAACGTCCTGACTTTC. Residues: CASSQTTSGALAGANVLTF.

DNA for the CDR3: TGTGCCAGCAGCCCTCTGCAGGGTCGCTCCTACGAGCAGTACTTC. This sequence encodes CASSPLQGRSYEQYF. The chain joins TRBV11-2 to TRBJ2-7; a possible D gene is TRBD1 (5 bases). This CDR3 is 15 amino acids long. V lost 5 bases and J lost 0, with 14 bases in between. In germline, CDR1 is SGHAT, CDR2 FQNNGV.

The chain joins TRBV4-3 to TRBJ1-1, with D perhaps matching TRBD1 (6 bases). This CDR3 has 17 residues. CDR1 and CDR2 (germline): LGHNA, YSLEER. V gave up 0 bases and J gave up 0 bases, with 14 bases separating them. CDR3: CASSQDLTGGLNTEAFF. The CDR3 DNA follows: TGCGCCAGCAGCCAAGATTTGACAGGAGGCTTGAACACTGAAGCTTTCTTT.

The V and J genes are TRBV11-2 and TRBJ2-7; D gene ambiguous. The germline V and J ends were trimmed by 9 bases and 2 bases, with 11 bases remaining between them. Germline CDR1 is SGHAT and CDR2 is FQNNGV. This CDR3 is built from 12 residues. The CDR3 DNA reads TGTGCCAGGCTACAAAAAACCTACGAGCAGTACTTC. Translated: CARLQKTYEQYF.

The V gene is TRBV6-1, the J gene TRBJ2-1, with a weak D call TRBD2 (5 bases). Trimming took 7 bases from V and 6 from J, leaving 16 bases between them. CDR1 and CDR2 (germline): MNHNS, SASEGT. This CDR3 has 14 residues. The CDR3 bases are TGTGCCAGCACCCCCACACTAGGCCCCAATGAGCAGTTCTTC. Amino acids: CASTPTLGPNEQFF.

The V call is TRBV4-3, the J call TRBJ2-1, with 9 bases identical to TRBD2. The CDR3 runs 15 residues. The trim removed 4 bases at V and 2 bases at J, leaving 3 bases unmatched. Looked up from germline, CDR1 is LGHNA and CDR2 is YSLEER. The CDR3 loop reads CASSLSGSPYNEQFF. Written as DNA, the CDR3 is TGCGCCAGCAGCCTTAGCGGGAGCCCCTACAATGAGCAGTTCTTC.

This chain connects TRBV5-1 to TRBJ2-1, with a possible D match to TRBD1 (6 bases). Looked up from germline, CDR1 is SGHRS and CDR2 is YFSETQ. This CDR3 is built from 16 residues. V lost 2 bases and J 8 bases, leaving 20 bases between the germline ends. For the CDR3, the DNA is TGCGCCAGCAGCTTTGGACAGCTAGTAGGGCACTATGAGCAGTTCTTC. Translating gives CASSFGQLVGHYEQFF.

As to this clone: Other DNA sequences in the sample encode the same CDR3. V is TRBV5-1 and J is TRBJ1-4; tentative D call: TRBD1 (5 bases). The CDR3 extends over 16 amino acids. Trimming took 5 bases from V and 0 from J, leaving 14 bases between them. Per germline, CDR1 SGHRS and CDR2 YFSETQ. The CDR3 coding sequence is TGCGCCAGCAGTCTCGCAGGAGGGGCAACTAATGAAAAACTGTTTTTT. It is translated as CASSLAGGATNEKLFF.

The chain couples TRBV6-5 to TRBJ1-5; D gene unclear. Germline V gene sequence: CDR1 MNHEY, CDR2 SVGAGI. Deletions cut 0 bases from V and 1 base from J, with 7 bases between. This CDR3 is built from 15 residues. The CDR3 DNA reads TGTGCCAGCAGTTACTCGCATGGGAGCAATCAGCCCCAGCATTTT. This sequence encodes CASSYSHGSNQPQHF.

The DNA of the CDR3 is TGCGCCAGCAGAATACAGGGAGGGTACAATGAGCAGTTCTTC. It specifies CASRIQGGYNEQFF. V usage is TRBV5-1 and J usage is TRBJ2-1; a possible D gene is TRBD2 (7 bases). V lost 5 bases and J lost 4, with 13 bases in between. This CDR3 region has 14 residues. Germline V gene data show CDR1 as SGHRS and CDR2 as YFSETQ.

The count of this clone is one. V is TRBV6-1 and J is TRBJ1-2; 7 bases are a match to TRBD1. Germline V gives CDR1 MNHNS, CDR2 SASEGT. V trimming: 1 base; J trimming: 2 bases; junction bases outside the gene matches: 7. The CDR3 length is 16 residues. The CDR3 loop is CASSEEEGQRNYGYTF. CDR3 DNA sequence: TGTGCCAGCAGTGAAGAGGAGGGACAGAGAAACTATGGCTACACCTTC.

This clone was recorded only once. The CDR3 coding sequence is TGCGCCAGCAGCCCACACAACATCGCGGGAGGTTCCCCTATTACAGATACGCAGTATTTT. This codes for CASSPHNIAGGSPITDTQYF. This chain links TRBV4-1 with TRBJ2-3, with 8 bases aligning to TRBD2. The CDR3 is 20 residues long. The V segment lost 4 bases and the J segment 3 bases; nucleotides outside the gene matches: 21. The germline gives CDR1 MGHRA, CDR2 YSYEKL.

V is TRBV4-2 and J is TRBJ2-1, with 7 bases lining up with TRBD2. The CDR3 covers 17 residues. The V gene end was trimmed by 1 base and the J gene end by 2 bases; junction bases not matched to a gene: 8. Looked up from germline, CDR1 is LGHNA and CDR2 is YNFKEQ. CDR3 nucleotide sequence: TGTGCCAGCAGCCAAGTGCCTGGGAGCGGGGCCTACAATGAGCAGTTCTTC. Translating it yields CASSQVPGSGAYNEQFF.

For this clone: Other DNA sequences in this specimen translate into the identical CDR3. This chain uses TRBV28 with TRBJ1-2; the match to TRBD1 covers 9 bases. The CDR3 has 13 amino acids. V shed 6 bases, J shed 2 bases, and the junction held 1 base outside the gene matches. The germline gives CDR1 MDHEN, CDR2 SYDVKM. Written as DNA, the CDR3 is TGTGCCAGCAGGGGACAGGGAAACTATGGCTACACCTTC. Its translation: CASRGQGNYGYTF.